These T cell receptor beta chains were read from a single sample in a study of blood T cells in healthy people across ages. In TCRdb, the 5' RACE reads were re-called with MiXCR into one record per CDR3 protein. The table includes some 1,000,000 distinct CDR3 sequences, under 30% detected once. This same sample was also taken into another study, of T cells of mothers and their children.

Sequencing was carried out using blood. The source of these receptors is a girl aged 2 to 9 in good health. CDR3s include the opening cysteine and the closing phenylalanine or tryptophan. D genes are given only for firm matches. Some rows mark clone size as missing; the rest say once, few, many or name a class of expanded clone.

clone_size: .; v_call: TRBV6-5; d_call: .; j_call: TRBJ1-3; cdr3_length: 15; cdr3_nt: TGTGCCAGCAGTTACTCGTTGGGCTCTGGAAACACCATATATTTT; cdr3_aa: CASSYSLGSGNTIYF
clone_size: many; v_call: TRBV28; d_call: .; j_call: TRBJ2-7; cdr3_length: 13; cdr3_nt: TGTGCCAGCGGTCAACAGGGACCCTACGAGCAGTACTTC; cdr3_aa: CASGQQGPYEQYF
clone_size: .; v_call: TRBV7-9; d_call: .; j_call: TRBJ2-3; cdr3_length: 15; cdr3_nt: TGTGCCAGCAGCCCGACGTTCGAACTAGCAGATACGCAGTATTTT; cdr3_aa: CASSPTFELADTQYF
clone_size: .; v_call: TRBV5-1; d_call: .; j_call: TRBJ1-6; cdr3_length: 15; cdr3_nt: TGCGCCAGCAGCTCGATGAGAGGGCTGGAATCACCCCTCCACTTT; cdr3_aa: CASSSMRGLESPLHF
clone_size: few; v_call: TRBV29-1; d_call: TRBD1; j_call: TRBJ2-1; cdr3_length: 15; cdr3_nt: TGCAGCGTTGTTAACCGGGACAGGGCCTACAATGAGCAGTTCTTC; cdr3_aa: CSVVNRDRAYNEQFF
clone_size: few; v_call: TRBV2; d_call: .; j_call: TRBJ2-7; cdr3_length: 16; cdr3_nt: TGTGCCAGCAGGGGCCCCCACGGCGGAGGGGGCTACGAGCAGTACTTC; cdr3_aa: CASRGPHGGGGYEQYF
clone_size: few; v_call: TRBV5-6; d_call: .; j_call: TRBJ2-7; cdr3_length: 15; cdr3_nt: TGTGCCAGCAGGCATTGGACACTGCTTTCCTACGAGCAGTACTTC; cdr3_aa: CASRHWTLLSYEQYF
clone_size: .; v_call: TRBV19; d_call: .; j_call: TRBJ1-5; cdr3_length: 12; cdr3_nt: TGTGCCAGTGGCTGGCTTAATCAGCCCCAGCATTTT; cdr3_aa: CASGWLNQPQHF
clone_size: .; v_call: TRBV29-1; d_call: .; j_call: TRBJ1-2; cdr3_length: 14; cdr3_nt: TGCAGCGTTGCGGCAGGAACCTTAAACTATGGCTACACCTTC; cdr3_aa: CSVAAGTLNYGYTF
clone_size: .; v_call: TRBV18; d_call: TRBD1; j_call: TRBJ2-4; cdr3_length: 15; cdr3_nt: TGTGCCAGCTCTAAGGGACAGGGTGTAAGAAACATTCAGTACTTC; cdr3_aa: CASSKGQGVRNIQYF
clone_size: .; v_call: TRBV6-4; d_call: .; j_call: TRBJ1-1; cdr3_length: 13; cdr3_nt: TGTGCCAGCAGTGTAGGGTCTGAGACTGAAGCTTTCTTT; cdr3_aa: CASSVGSETEAFF
clone_size: few; v_call: TRBV20-1; d_call: .; j_call: TRBJ2-3; cdr3_length: 15; cdr3_nt: TGCAGTGCTCCCAACGGACGAAGTGGGGGAGATACGCAGTATTTT; cdr3_aa: CSAPNGRSGGDTQYF
clone_size: .; v_call: TRBV29-1; d_call: .; j_call: TRBJ2-5; cdr3_length: 15; cdr3_nt: TGCAGCGTTTCAAGGACTGCCGCCTACCAAGAGACCCAGTACTTC; cdr3_aa: CSVSRTAAYQETQYF
clone_size: .; v_call: TRBV7-9; d_call: .; j_call: TRBJ2-4; cdr3_length: 10; cdr3_nt: TGTGCCAGCTACCTTAACATTCAGTACTTC; cdr3_aa: CASYLNIQYF
clone_size: few; v_call: TRBV28; d_call: .; j_call: TRBJ1-2; cdr3_length: 14; cdr3_nt: TGTGCCAGCAGTCCGCCTCAGGAATCCTATGGCTACACCTTC; cdr3_aa: CASSPPQESYGYTF
clone_size: few; v_call: TRBV6-2/TRBV6-3; d_call: .; j_call: TRBJ1-2; cdr3_length: 15; cdr3_nt: TGTGCCAGCAGCGTGTCCTTCTCAGGGGCCTATGGCTACACCTTC; cdr3_aa: CASSVSFSGAYGYTF
clone_size: few; v_call: TRBV29-1; d_call: .; j_call: TRBJ2-5; cdr3_length: 12; cdr3_nt: TGCAGCGTTAGGGTTTCGGGGGAGACCCAGTACTTC; cdr3_aa: CSVRVSGETQYF
clone_size: .; v_call: TRBV11-1; d_call: .; j_call: TRBJ2-7; cdr3_length: 15; cdr3_nt: TGTGCCAGCAGCTCACAACCCCAAAGCTCCTACGAGCAGTACTTC; cdr3_aa: CASSSQPQSSYEQYF
clone_size: few; v_call: TRBV20-1; d_call: .; j_call: TRBJ1-4; cdr3_length: 17; cdr3_nt: TGCAGTGCTAGAGAATTGGGCGCGTTAGGAACTAATGAAAAACTGTTTTTT; cdr3_aa: CSARELGALGTNEKLFF
clone_size: .; v_call: TRBV20-1; d_call: .; j_call: TRBJ2-7; cdr3_length: 12; cdr3_nt: TGCAGTGCTAGAGATCTCGAGCGGGAGCAGTACTTC; cdr3_aa: CSARDLEREQYF
clone_size: many; v_call: TRBV4-1; d_call: TRBD2; j_call: TRBJ2-1; cdr3_length: 18; cdr3_nt: TGCGCCAGCAGCCATAGGACTAGCGGGAGCTACCCCACCAATGAGCAGTTCTTC; cdr3_aa: CASSHRTSGSYPTNEQFF
clone_size: .; v_call: TRBV5-6; d_call: TRBD2; j_call: TRBJ2-4; cdr3_length: 18; cdr3_nt: TGTGCCAGCAGCTTGCTGCGGACTAGCGGGGTAGCCAAAAACATTCAGTACTTC; cdr3_aa: CASSLLRTSGVAKNIQYF
clone_size: few; v_call: TRBV4-2; d_call: .; j_call: TRBJ1-4; cdr3_length: 15; cdr3_nt: TGTGCCAGCAGCCAAGACCACAGGATGAATGAAAAACTGTTTTTT; cdr3_aa: CASSQDHRMNEKLFF
clone_size: few; v_call: TRBV29-1; d_call: TRBD1; j_call: TRBJ1-2; cdr3_length: 12; cdr3_nt: TGCAGCGCCGACACAGGGGCCTATGGCTACACCTTC; cdr3_aa: CSADTGAYGYTF
clone_size: many; v_call: TRBV7-9; d_call: TRBD1; j_call: TRBJ2-7; cdr3_length: 14; cdr3_nt: TGTGCCAGCAGTTCGCCGGGACAGGGTTACGAGCAGTACTTC; cdr3_aa: CASSSPGQGYEQYF
clone_size: .; v_call: TRBV5-6; d_call: .; j_call: TRBJ1-3; cdr3_length: 14; cdr3_nt: TGTGCCAGCAGCTTGGGGGCGGCTGGAAACACCATATATTTT; cdr3_aa: CASSLGAAGNTIYF
clone_size: few; v_call: TRBV15; d_call: TRBD1; j_call: TRBJ2-7; cdr3_length: 15; cdr3_nt: TGTGCCACCAGCAGAGGACAGGGTGAAGGCTACGAGCAGTACTTC; cdr3_aa: CATSRGQGEGYEQYF
clone_size: few; v_call: TRBV21-1; d_call: .; j_call: TRBJ2-2; cdr3_length: 21; cdr3_nt: TGTGCCAGCAGCTTACGGGGTAAGGAGGCCGGGGACGGTGAACCTACCGGGGAGCTGTTTTTT; cdr3_aa: CASSLRGKEAGDGEPTGELFF
clone_size: few; v_call: TRBV4-1; d_call: TRBD1; j_call: TRBJ2-7; cdr3_length: 22; cdr3_nt: TGCGCCAGCAGCCATTTGCCCCCCGGCGGAATACAGGGGGCGGGATACGTCTACGAGCAGTACTTC; cdr3_aa: CASSHLPPGGIQGAGYVYEQYF
clone_size: .; v_call: TRBV5-1; d_call: .; j_call: TRBJ1-2; cdr3_length: 14; cdr3_nt: TGCGCCAGCAGCTTGGGACAGTCCCCTTATGGCTACACCTTC; cdr3_aa: CASSLGQSPYGYTF